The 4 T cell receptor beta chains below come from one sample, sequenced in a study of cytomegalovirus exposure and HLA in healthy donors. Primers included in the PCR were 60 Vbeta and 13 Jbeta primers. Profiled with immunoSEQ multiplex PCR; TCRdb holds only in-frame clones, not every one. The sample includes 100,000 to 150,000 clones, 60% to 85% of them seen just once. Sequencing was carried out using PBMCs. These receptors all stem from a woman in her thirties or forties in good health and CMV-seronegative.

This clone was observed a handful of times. Here the CDR3 reads CASNQASKLIYEQYF. The CDR3 region has the DNA TGTGCCAGCAACCAGGCCTCCAAATTAATCTACGAGCAGTACTTC. J is TRBJ2-7 and V is TRBV5-5, with D uncertain. This CDR3 is built from 15 residues. V gave up 6 bases and J gave up 3 bases, with 19 bases separating them. Germline V gene data show CDR1 as SGHKS and CDR2 as YYEKEE (reference sequence). The complete variable domain, with remaining parts taken from reference TRBV5-5 and TRBJ2-7, reads DAGVTQSPTHLIKTRGQQVTLRCSPISGHKSVSWYQQVLGQGPQFIFQYYEKEERGRGNFPDRFSARQFPNYSSELNVNALLLGDSALYLCASNQASKLIYEQYFGPGTRLTVT.

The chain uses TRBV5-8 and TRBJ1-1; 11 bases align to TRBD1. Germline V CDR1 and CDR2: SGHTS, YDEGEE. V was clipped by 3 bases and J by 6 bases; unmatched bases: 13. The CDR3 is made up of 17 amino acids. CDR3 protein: CASSSPGQGGFGAEAFF. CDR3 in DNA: TGTGCCAGCAGCTCACCGGGACAGGGGGGCTTCGGTGCTGAAGCTTTCTTT. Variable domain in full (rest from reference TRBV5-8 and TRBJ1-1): EAGVTQSPTHLIKTRGQQATLRCSPISGHTSVYWYQQALGLGLQFLLWYDEGEERNRGNFPPRFSGRQFPNYSSELNVNALELEDSALYLCASSSPGQGGFGAEAFFGQGTRLTVV.

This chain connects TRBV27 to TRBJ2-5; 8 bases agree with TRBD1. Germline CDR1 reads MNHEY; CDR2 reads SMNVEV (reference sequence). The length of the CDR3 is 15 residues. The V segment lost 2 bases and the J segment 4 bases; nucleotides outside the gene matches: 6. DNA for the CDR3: TGTGCCAGCAGTTTAGCAGGGGGCGTTTTAGAGACCCAGTACTTC. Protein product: CASSLAGGVLETQYF.

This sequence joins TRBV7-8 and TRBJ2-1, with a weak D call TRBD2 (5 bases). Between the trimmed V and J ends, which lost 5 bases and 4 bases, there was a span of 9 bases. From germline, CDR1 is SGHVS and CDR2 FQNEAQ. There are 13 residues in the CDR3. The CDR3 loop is CASSKSGYNEQFF. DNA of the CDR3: TGTGCCAGCAGCAAGAGCGGTTACAATGAGCAGTTCTTC.